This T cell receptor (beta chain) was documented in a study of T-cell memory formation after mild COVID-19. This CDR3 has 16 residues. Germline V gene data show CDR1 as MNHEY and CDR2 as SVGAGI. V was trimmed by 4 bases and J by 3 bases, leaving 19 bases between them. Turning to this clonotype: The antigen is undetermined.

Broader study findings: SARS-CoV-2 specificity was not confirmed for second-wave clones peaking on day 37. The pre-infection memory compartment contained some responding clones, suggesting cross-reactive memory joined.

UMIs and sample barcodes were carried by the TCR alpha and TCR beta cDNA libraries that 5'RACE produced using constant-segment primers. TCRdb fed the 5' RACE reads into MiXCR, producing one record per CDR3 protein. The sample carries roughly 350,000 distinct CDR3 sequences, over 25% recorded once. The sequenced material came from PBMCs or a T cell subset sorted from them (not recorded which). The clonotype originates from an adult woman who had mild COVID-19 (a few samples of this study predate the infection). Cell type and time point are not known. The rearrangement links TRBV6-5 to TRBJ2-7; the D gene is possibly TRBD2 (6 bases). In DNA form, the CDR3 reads TGTGCCAGCAGTTCAATGCAGGCGGGGCGAAGCTACGAGCAGTACTTC. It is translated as CASSSMQAGRSYEQYF.